This TCR beta chain stems from a study of blood T cell repertoires in COVID-19. The overall study: Sites in the United States, Italy and Spain provided acute and convalescent COVID-19 samples.

Germline V gene data show CDR1 as SGHTA and CDR2 as FQGNSA. The V segment lost 4 bases and the J segment 4 bases; nucleotides outside the gene matches: 11. The CDR3 has 17 amino acids. Here immunoSEQ multiplex PCR was the method, and the copy in TCRdb shows in-frame clones only, minus some. The sample yields under 350,000 clones, around 85% seen once. The rearrangement links TRBV7-2 to TRBJ1-1, with 11 bases identical to TRBD1. This sequence originates from a woman aged 35 to 49 with acute COVID-19. Sequenced: PBMCs or T cells enriched from blood (not recorded which). The CDR3 loop is CASSSGQGAKMITEAFF. The CDR3 nucleotides read TGTGCCAGCAGCTCCGGACAGGGGGCGAAGATGATCACTGAAGCTTTCTTT.